This is a list of T cell receptor beta chains from one sample in a study of early T cells in non-severe SARS-CoV-2 infection. TCRdb reprocessed the 5' RACE reads via MiXCR and lists one record per CDR3 protein. The sample includes tens of thousands of distinct CDR3 sequences, just under 5% of them seen just once. Sequencing was done on a sample of whole blood. Receptors originate from an adult who was a healthcare worker with PCR-confirmed SARS-CoV-2 infection or an uninfected control (not recorded which). The CDR3 runs from the conserved cysteine through the conserved F or W. The D gene is left open where the match is weak. Clone size is given for some rows only: seen once, a few or many times, or a class if the clone is expanded.

TRBV20-1	.	many	TRBJ1-4	TGCAGTGCTAGTAGTGTGGGTAATGAAAAACTGTTTTTT	CSASSVGNEKLFF
TRBV2	.	few	TRBJ1-2	TGTGCCAGCAGTGAAGACCAGGGCATGATTGGCTACACCTTC	CASSEDQGMIGYTF
TRBV24-1	.	many	TRBJ1-1	TGTGCCACCAGTGATTCTGGGTTTAACACTGAAGCTTTCTTT	CATSDSGFNTEAFF
TRBV5-4	.	many	TRBJ2-6	TGTGCCAGCAGGGATTTAGGGAACGGGGCCAACGTCCTGACTTTC	CASRDLGNGANVLTF
TRBV20-1	.	many	TRBJ1-2	TGCAGTGCTAGCATCAGTTATGGCTACACCTTC	CSASISYGYTF
TRBV10-3	TRBD1	many	TRBJ2-3	TGTGCCATCAACTCGGCGTTAACGGGGACAGGGGAAAGAGATACGCAGTATTTT	CAINSALTGTGERDTQYF
TRBV5-1	.	.	TRBJ2-3	TGCGCCAGCAGACCAGGACAGTACACAGATACGCAGTATTTT	CASRPGQYTDTQYF
TRBV4-1	TRBD1	.	TRBJ1-1	TGCGCCAGCAGCCAAGATTCGCAGGGGGCTTCCCGGCCTGAAGCTTTCTTT	CASSQDSQGASRPEAFF
TRBV7-2	.	few	TRBJ2-7	TGTGCCAGCAGCTTAGTTGCGGACAACTCCTACGAGCAGTACTTC	CASSLVADNSYEQYF
TRBV7-9	.	few	TRBJ2-2	TGTGCCAGCAGCTCGAACCTCCCCGGGGAGCTGTTTTTT	CASSSNLPGELFF
TRBV4-2	.	few	TRBJ2-3	TGTGCCAGCAGTACAGGGAGGGGCACAGATACGCAGTATTTT	CASSTGRGTDTQYF
TRBV19	.	few	TRBJ2-7	TGTGCCAGTAGTTCGGACACCTCCTACGAGCAGTACTTC	CASSSDTSYEQYF
TRBV29-1	TRBD2	few	TRBJ2-1	TGCAGCGTTGCTATGGCTAGCGGGAAAAACTCCTACAATGAGCAGTTCTTC	CSVAMASGKNSYNEQFF
TRBV11-3	.	.	TRBJ2-7	TGTGCCAGCAGCCTCAACAACTGGGCCGGCGAGCAGTACTTC	CASSLNNWAGEQYF
TRBV29-1	.	many	TRBJ1-1	TGCAGCGTTGAAACAGTTCGTGAAGCTTTCTTT	CSVETVREAFF
TRBV29-1	.	many	TRBJ2-3	TGCAGCGTCAGGAAGGGGACCAACACAGATACGCAGTATTTT	CSVRKGTNTDTQYF
TRBV25-1	TRBD2	.	TRBJ2-3	TGTGCCAGCAGTGAACGCGCTAGCGGGAGTTCAGATACGCAGTATTTT	CASSERASGSSDTQYF
TRBV5-1	TRBD1	many	TRBJ1-2	TGCGCCAGCAGCTTACAGGGGGCCGGCTATGGCTACACCTTC	CASSLQGAGYGYTF
TRBV12-3/TRBV12-4	.	many	TRBJ1-1	TGTGCCAGCAGTTTGGCTGGAACGACTGAAGCTTTCTTT	CASSLAGTTEAFF
TRBV7-3	TRBD2	many	TRBJ2-3	TGTGCCAGCGCAAGTGGTCTAGCGGCGCGCACAGATACGCAGTATTTT	CASASGLAARTDTQYF
TRBV2	TRBD2	many	TRBJ2-1	TGTGCCAGCAGTCCTCAACTAGCGGTCAATGAGCAGTTCTTC	CASSPQLAVNEQFF
TRBV27	TRBD2	many	TRBJ2-7	TGTGCCAGCAGTTCCCTAGCGGTATTAGGAGAGCAGTACTTC	CASSSLAVLGEQYF
TRBV18	TRBD1	many	TRBJ1-2	TGTGCCAGCTCACAGGACAGGGATAACTATGGCTACACCTTC	CASSQDRDNYGYTF
TRBV29-1	.	few	TRBJ2-6	TGCAGCGGCTTCGAATCTGGGGCCAACGTCCTGACTTTC	CSGFESGANVLTF
TRBV9	TRBD1	.	TRBJ2-3	TGTGCCAGCAGCGTAGCGGCAGGGGGCGGGGGCACAGATACGCAGTATTTT	CASSVAAGGGGTDTQYF
TRBV4-2	.	.	TRBJ1-1	TGTGCCAGCAGCCAAGATGCATGGGCAGGGGCCTTGAACACTGAAGCTTTCTTT	CASSQDAWAGALNTEAFF
TRBV5-4	.	many	TRBJ1-6	TGTGCCAGCACCTCTGGAGGGTTGGGCTATAATTCACCCCTCCACTTT	CASTSGGLGYNSPLHF
TRBV7-9	.	few	TRBJ2-1	TGTGCCAGCAGCTTACGACCGACCCGCTCCTACAATGAGCAGTTCTTC	CASSLRPTRSYNEQFF
TRBV7-2	TRBD2	many	TRBJ2-7	TGTGCCAGCAGCCCGGGCCCAGCGGGGGGCCAGTACGAGCAGTACTTC	CASSPGPAGGQYEQYF
TRBV3-1	TRBD1	many	TRBJ1-6	TGTGCCAGCACCATGGGACAGGATAATTCACCCCTCCACTTT	CASTMGQDNSPLHF
TRBV6-2/TRBV6-3	TRBD2	many	TRBJ2-7	TGTGCCAGCAGTCGAGATCGGGGACTAGCCAAGTACTACGAGCAGTACTTC	CASSRDRGLAKYYEQYF
TRBV6-6	.	many	TRBJ1-5	TGTGCCTGCACTGGGTTTGGCAGCAATCAGCCCCAGCATTTT	CACTGFGSNQPQHF
TRBV18	.	many	TRBJ1-5	TGTGCCAGCTCACCGCAGGGTAACAATCAGCCCCAGCATTTT	CASSPQGNNQPQHF
TRBV21-1	.	many	TRBJ1-2	TGTGCCAGCAGCAAAGGGGGGCGCGGCTACACCTTC	CASSKGGRGYTF
TRBV18	.	.	TRBJ1-4	TGTGCCAGCTCACCCGGGTCCTCTAATGAAAAACTGTTTTTT	CASSPGSSNEKLFF
TRBV7-8	TRBD1	many	TRBJ1-1	TGTGCCAGCCAGGGCCAGGGGGGGAACACTGAAGCTTTCTTT	CASQGQGGNTEAFF
TRBV19	.	many	TRBJ1-1	TGTGCCAGTAGTATATCACTGGTGGGGGCTAGAACTGAAGCTTTCTTT	CASSISLVGARTEAFF
TRBV6-1	.	few	TRBJ2-1	TGTGCCAGCAGTGGGCGGACAGCGTACAATGAGCAGTTCTTC	CASSGRTAYNEQFF
TRBV6-2/TRBV6-3	.	many	TRBJ2-7	TGTGCCAGCAGTTACCCTCCGCGGGACGAGCAGTACTTC	CASSYPPRDEQYF
TRBV29-1	.	many	TRBJ2-4	TGCAGCGTCAGGATGGACATTCAGTACTTC	CSVRMDIQYF
TRBV2	.	once	TRBJ2-7	TGTGCCAGCAGTGAAGCAATCAGGGCAACCAAAGACTACGAGCAGTACTTC	CASSEAIRATKDYEQYF
TRBV29-1	.	many	TRBJ2-7	TGCAGCGTTGAAGGTTGGGGGGCGCCGTCCGAGCAGTACTTC	CSVEGWGAPSEQYF
TRBV3-1	.	.	TRBJ2-5	TGTGTCAGCAGCCAAGGAGGTGTGCGGGCCCAAGAGACCCAGTACTTC	CVSSQGGVRAQETQYF
TRBV7-2	.	.	TRBJ2-1	TGTGCCAGCAGCTTAGGGGCAGGGGTGGATGAGCAGTTCTTC	CASSLGAGVDEQFF
TRBV7-9	.	few	TRBJ2-3	TGTGCCAGCAGCTTAATGAGAGGACTCACAGATACGCAGTATTTT	CASSLMRGLTDTQYF
TRBV5-5	.	many	TRBJ1-4	TGTGCCAGCAGCACCTTCACGGAGGAAAAACTGTTTTTT	CASSTFTEEKLFF
TRBV12-3/TRBV12-4	TRBD1	few	TRBJ1-2	TGTGCCAGCAGCCGACAGGGAGGTAGTGGCTACACCTTC	CASSRQGGSGYTF
TRBV20-1	.	medium-sized	TRBJ1-5	TGCAGTGCTACAGGGGTCTATAGCAATCAGCCCCAGCATTTT	CSATGVYSNQPQHF
TRBV30	.	many	TRBJ2-2	TGTGCCTGGAGTGTGATGAACACCGGGGAGCTGTTTTTT	CAWSVMNTGELFF
TRBV30	TRBD2	few	TRBJ2-1	TGTGCCTGGGGACTCGGGGGGTTC	CAWGLGGF